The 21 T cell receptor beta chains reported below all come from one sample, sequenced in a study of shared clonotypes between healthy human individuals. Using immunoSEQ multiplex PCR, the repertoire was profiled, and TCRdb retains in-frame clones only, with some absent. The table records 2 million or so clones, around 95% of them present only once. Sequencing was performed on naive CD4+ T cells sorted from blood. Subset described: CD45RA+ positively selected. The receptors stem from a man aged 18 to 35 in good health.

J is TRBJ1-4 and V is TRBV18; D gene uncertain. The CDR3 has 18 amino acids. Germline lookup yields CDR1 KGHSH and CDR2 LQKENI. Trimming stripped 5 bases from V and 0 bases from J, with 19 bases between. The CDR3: CASSSNRASPTTNEKLFF. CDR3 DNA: TGTGCCAGCTCATCAAACCGGGCCAGTCCTACAACTAATGAAAAACTGTTTTTT.

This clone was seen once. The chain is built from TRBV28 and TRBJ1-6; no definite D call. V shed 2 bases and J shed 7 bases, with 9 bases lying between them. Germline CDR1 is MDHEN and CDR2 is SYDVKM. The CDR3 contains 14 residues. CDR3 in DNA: TGTGCCAGCAGTTTACGGCCGGTAAATTCACCCCTCCACTTT. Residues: CASSLRPVNSPLHF.

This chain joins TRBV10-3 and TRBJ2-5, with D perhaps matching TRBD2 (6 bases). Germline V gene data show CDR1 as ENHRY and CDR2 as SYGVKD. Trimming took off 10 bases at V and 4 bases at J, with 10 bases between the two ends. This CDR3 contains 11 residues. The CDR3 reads CATSGRETQYF. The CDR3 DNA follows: TGTGCCACTTCCGGGAGAGAGACCCAGTACTTC.

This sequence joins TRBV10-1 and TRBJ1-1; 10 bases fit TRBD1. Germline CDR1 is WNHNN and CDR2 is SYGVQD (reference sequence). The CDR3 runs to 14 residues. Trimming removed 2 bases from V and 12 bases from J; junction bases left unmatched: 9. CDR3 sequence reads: CASSESMGQGYTFF. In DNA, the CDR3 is TGCGCCAGCAGTGAGAGCATGGGACAGGGGTATACTTTCTTT.

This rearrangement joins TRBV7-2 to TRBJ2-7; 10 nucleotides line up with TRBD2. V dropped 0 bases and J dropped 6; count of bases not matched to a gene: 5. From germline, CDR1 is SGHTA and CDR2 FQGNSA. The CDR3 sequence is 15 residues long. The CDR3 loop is CASSLASSGSSEQYF. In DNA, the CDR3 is TGTGCCAGCAGCTTAGCGTCTAGCGGGAGTTCCGAGCAGTACTTC.

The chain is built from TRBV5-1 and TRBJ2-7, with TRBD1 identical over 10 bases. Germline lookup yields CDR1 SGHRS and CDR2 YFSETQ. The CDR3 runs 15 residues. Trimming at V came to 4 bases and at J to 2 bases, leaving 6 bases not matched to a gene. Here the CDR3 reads CASSADGTGAYEQYF. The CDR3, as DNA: TGCGCCAGCAGCGCGGACGGGACAGGGGCCTACGAGCAGTACTTC.

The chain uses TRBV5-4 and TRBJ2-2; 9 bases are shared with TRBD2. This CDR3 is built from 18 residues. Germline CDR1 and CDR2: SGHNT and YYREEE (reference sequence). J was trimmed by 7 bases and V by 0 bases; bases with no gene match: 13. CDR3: CASSLAGAGGPGGGELFF. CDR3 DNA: TGTGCCAGCAGCTTGGCCGGAGCGGGAGGCCCCGGCGGCGGGGAGCTGTTTTTT.

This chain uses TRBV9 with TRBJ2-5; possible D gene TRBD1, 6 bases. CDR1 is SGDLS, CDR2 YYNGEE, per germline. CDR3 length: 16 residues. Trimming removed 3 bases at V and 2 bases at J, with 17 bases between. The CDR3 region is CASSAGQHYTQETQYF. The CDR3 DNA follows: TGTGCCAGCAGCGCAGGACAGCATTATACACAAGAGACCCAGTACTTC.

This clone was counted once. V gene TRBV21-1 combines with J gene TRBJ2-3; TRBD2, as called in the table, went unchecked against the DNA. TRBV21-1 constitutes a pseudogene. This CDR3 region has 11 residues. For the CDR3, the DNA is TGTGCCAGCAGCAACGTTGATACGCAGTATTTT. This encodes CASSNVDTQYF.

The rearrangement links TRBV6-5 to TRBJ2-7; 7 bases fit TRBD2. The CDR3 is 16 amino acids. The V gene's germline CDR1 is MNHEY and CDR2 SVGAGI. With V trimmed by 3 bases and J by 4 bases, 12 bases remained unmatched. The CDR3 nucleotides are TGTGCCAGCAGTTATGGTGCGGGAGAAATTCTTTACGAGCAGTACTTC. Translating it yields CASSYGAGEILYEQYF.

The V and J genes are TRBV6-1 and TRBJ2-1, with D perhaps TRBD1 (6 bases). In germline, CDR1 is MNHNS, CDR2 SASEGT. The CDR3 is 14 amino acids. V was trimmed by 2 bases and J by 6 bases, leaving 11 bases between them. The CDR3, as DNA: TGTGCCAGCAGTGAACATAAAGGGGGCAATGAGCAGTTCTTC. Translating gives CASSEHKGGNEQFF.

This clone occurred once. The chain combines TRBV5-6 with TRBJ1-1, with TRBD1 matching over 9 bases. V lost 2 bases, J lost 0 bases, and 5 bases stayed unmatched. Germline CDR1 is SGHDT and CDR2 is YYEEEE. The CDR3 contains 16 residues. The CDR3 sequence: CASSFTGGVVNTEAFF. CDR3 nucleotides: TGTGCCAGCAGCTTCACAGGGGGCGTGGTGAACACTGAAGCTTTCTTT.

The CDR3 protein is CASSLSGGRRAEAFF. In DNA, the CDR3 is TGTGCCAGCAGTTTATCGGGGGGGCGAAGGGCTGAAGCTTTCTTT. This chain connects TRBV27 to TRBJ1-1; possibly TRBD1 for D (6 bases). Trimming removed 0 bases at V and 6 bases at J, with 14 bases between. The CDR3 is 15 residues long. The germline V gene encodes CDR1 MNHEY and CDR2 SMNVEV (reference sequence).

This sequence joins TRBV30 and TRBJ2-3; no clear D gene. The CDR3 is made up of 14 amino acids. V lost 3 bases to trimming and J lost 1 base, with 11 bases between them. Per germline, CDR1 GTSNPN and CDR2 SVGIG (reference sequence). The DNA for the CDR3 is TGTGCCTGGAGGGTTAGGGTCCGCACAGATACGCAGTATTTT. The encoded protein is CAWRVRVRTDTQYF.

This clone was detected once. Here the CDR3 reads CASSPTGNGYTF. The CDR3 bases are TGTGCCAGCAGCCCGACAGGTAATGGCTACACCTTC. V usage is TRBV6-5 and J usage is TRBJ1-2; the D gene is possibly TRBD1 (6 bases). The CDR3 sequence is 12 residues long. V was clipped by 6 bases and J by 6 bases, with 11 bases between them. The germline V gene has CDR1 MNHEY and CDR2 SVGAGI.

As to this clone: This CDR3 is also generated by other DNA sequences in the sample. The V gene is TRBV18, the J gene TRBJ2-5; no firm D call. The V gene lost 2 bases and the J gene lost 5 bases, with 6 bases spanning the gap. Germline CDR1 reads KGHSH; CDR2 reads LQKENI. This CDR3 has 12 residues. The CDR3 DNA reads TGTGCCAGCTCACCATATAGGGAGACCCAGTACTTC. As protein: CASSPYRETQYF. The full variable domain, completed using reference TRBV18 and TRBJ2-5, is NAGVMQNPRHLVRRRGQEARLRCSPMKGHSHVYWYRQLPEEGLKFMVYLQKENIIDESGMPKERFSAEFPKEGPSILRIQQVVRGDSAAYFCASSPYRETQYFGPGTRLLVL.

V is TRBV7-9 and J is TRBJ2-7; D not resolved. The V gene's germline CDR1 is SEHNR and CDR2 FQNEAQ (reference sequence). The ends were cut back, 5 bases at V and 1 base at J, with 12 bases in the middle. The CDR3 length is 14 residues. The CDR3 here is CASSQDGTSYEQYF. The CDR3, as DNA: TGTGCCAGCAGCCAAGACGGCACGTCCTACGAGCAGTACTTC.

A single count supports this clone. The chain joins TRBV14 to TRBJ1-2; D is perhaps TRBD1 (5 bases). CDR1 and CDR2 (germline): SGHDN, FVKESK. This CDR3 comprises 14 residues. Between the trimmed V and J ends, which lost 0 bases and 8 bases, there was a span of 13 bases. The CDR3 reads CASSQDQGFGGYTF. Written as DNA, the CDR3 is TGTGCCAGCAGCCAAGACCAGGGATTCGGCGGCTACACCTTC.

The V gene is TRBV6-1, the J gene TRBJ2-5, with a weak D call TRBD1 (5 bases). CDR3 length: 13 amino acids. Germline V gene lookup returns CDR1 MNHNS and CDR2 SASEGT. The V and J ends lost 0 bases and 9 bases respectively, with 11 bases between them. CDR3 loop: CASSEAWGHPQYF. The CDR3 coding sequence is TGTGCCAGCAGTGAAGCGTGGGGCCATCCCCAGTACTTC.

This CDR3 reads CSVDPGTGSQKNIQYF. The CDR3 DNA is TGCAGCGTCGACCCTGGGACAGGGAGTCAGAAAAACATTCAGTACTTC. The rearrangement uses TRBV29-1 and TRBJ2-4; 9 bases agree with TRBD1. The V segment lost 6 bases and the J segment 4 bases; nucleotides outside the gene matches: 13. The CDR3 is 16 residues long. In germline, CDR1 is SQVTM, CDR2 ANQGSEA.

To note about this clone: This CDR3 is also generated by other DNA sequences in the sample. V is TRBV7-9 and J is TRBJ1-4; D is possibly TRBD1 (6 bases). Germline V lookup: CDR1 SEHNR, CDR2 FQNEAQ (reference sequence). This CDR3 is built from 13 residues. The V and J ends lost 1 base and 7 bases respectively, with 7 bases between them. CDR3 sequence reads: CASSLGGGEKLFF. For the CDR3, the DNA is TGTGCCAGCAGCTTAGGAGGGGGTGAAAAACTGTTTTTT.